Sequencing of this TCR beta chain was carried out in a study of blood T cell repertoires in COVID-19. V trimming: 3 bases; J trimming: 3 bases; junction bases outside the gene matches: 2. Germline loops: CDR1 KGHSH, CDR2 LQKENI. This CDR3 is 15 amino acids long. This table comes from immunoSEQ multiplex PCR, and its TCRdb copy is limited to in-frame clones, with some not included. The sample lists about 110,000 clones, 70% to 90% seen once, with around 6.5% in the top ten. The chain carries TRBV18 and TRBJ1-3; 10 nucleotides align to TRBD1. What was sequenced was peripheral blood. The TCR comes from a man in his fifties with active or convalescent COVID-19. CDR3 amino acids: CASSPRDRGGNTIYF. The CDR3 DNA follows: TGTGCCAGCTCACCCCGGGACAGGGGTGGAAACACCATATATTTT. The full variable domain, with the rest looked up from reference TRBV18 and TRBJ1-3, is NAGVMQNPRHLVRRRGQEARLRCSPMKGHSHVYWYRQLPEEGLKFMVYLQKENIIDESGMPKERFSAEFPKEGPSILRIQQVVRGDSAAYFCASSPRDRGGNTIYFGEGSWLTVV.